What follows are 32 T cell receptor beta chains derived from one specimen sequenced in a study of tumor and adjacent non-tumor tissue in lung cancer. This sample's RNA came from whole unsorted tissue. Distant lung tissue was collected more than 3 cm away from the tumor edge. Three rounds of nested PCR, following a modified ARM-PCR protocol, produced the TCRbeta library. One entry per CDR3 protein results from TCRdb running MiXCR on the multiplex PCR reads. The sample lists 60,000 or so distinct CDR3 sequences, 61% occurring once. The sample comprised distant non-tumor lung tissue. The source of these receptors is a man between 65 and 85 years old with non-small cell lung cancer.

Remarks on this clonotype: A much larger clone is a single base away; this may be a read error. V is TRBV7-9 and J is TRBJ1-3, with D possibly TRBD1 on 5 matching bases. Germline assignment: CDR1 SEHNR and CDR2 FQNEAQ (reference sequence). The CDR3 consists of 17 residues. CDR3 DNA: TGTGTCAGCAGCCCCCGGGGACCCCTGGGACCTGGAAACACCATATATTTT. It yields the protein CVSSPRGPLGPGNTIYF. Full variable domain (remainder filled in from reference TRBV7-9 and TRBJ1-3): DTGVSQNPRHKITKRGQNVTFRCDPISEHNRLYWYRQTLGQGPEFLTYFQNEAQLEKSRLLSDRFSAERPKGSFSTLEIQRTEQGDSAMYLCVSSPRGPLGPGNTIYFGEGSWLTVV.

This chain connects TRBV29-1 to TRBJ2-1, with TRBD2 matching over 10 bases. There are 17 residues in the CDR3. Trimming took 8 bases from V and 8 from J; bases not matched to a gene: 21. Germline CDR1 reads SQVTM; CDR2 reads ANQGSEA. In DNA, the CDR3 is TGCAGCTCCTACAACCCGCCGTTCGGACTAGCGGAGTATGAGCAGTTCTTC. This sequence encodes CSSYNPPFGLAEYEQFF.

A remark on this clonotype: Since a much larger clone is just one base distant, this may be a read error. The chain combines TRBV7-3 with TRBJ2-1; the match to TRBD1 covers 8 bases. The germline V gene has CDR1 SGHTA and CDR2 FQGTGA. V trimming: 4 bases; J trimming: 8 bases; junction bases outside the gene matches: 10. The CDR3 has 15 residues. CDR3 amino acids: CASSSGQVPLYEQFF. The CDR3 DNA sequence: TGTGCCAGCAGCTCGGGACAGGTTCCCTTGTATGAGCAGTTCTTC.

V and J are TRBV29-1 and TRBJ1-5; D assignment may be TRBD1 or TRBD2 (6 bases each). Judging by the DNA end, TRBJ2-3 fits better; the J call may be wrong. CDR1 SQVTM and CDR2 ANQGSEA come from the germline V gene. The CDR3 covers 12 residues. The CDR3 spells CSVGGDNQPQYF. CDR3 bases: TGCAGCGTTGGCGGGGACAATCAGCCTCAGTATTTT.

Comments on this clonotype: Because the CDR3 is missing its conserved closing phenylalanine or tryptophan, this is likely a read error. The rearrangement joins TRBV12-3 or TRBV12-4 to TRBJ2-5, with D perhaps assigned TRBD1 or TRBD2 (6 bases each). V was clipped by 6 bases and J by 6 bases, with 11 bases between them. CDR3 length equals 12 residues. Here the CDR3 reads CASSTGAKTQYS. Here the CDR3 DNA reads TGTGCCAGCAGCACGGGGGCGAAGACCCAGTACTCC.

As concerns this clonotype: This sequence may be a read error, since a much larger clone differs from it by one base. The genes are TRBV10-2 and TRBJ1-2; D gene uncertain. Germline CDR1 WSHSY, CDR2 SAAADI. The CDR3 covers 13 residues. The CDR3 loop reads CANSDQAGYGYTF. The CDR3 DNA reads TGCGCCAACAGTGATCAGGCGGGCTATGGCTACACCTTC.

A word on this clonotype: A read error is possible here, since a much larger clone lies one base away. The chain joins TRBV14 to TRBJ1-2, with D unclear. Germline V gives CDR1 SGHDN, CDR2 FVKESK. The CDR3 consists of 13 residues. The CDR3 nucleotides read TGTGCCAACAGCCAAGTTAGGGAGCTTGGCTACACCTTC. It yields the protein CANSQVRELGYTF.

This clonotype was counted a single time. The CDR3 does not close with the conserved phenylalanine or tryptophan, likely indicating a read error. The DNA is left out, because the CDR3 cannot be placed on it with certainty; the CDR3 is given as TCRdb lists it. The rearrangement joins TRBV5-4 to TRBJ2-1; the table gives TRBD2 as D, unverified against the DNA. Germline CDR1 is SGHNT and CDR2 is YYREEE (reference sequence). The CDR3 region is 16 residues in length, termini included. The CDR3 is CVSSRASGGEYNEHFL.

This clonotype was recorded a few times. The J gene is TRBJ2-1, the V gene TRBV29-1; D might be TRBD1 (6 bases). The germline V gene encodes CDR1 SQVTM and CDR2 ANQGSEA. With 1 base removed from V and 10 bases from J, the gap between germline ends came to 14 bases. The CDR3 contains 13 residues. The CDR3 DNA sequence: TGCAGCGTTGAAGTCAGGGGATTTATCGAGCAGTTCTTC. Translating it yields CSVEVRGFIEQFF.

As to this clonotype: A read error is possible here, since a much larger clone lies one base away. The chain recombines TRBV7-9 with TRBJ2-1; D possibly matches TRBD1 or TRBD2 (6 bases each). The CDR3 extends over 19 amino acids. The germline V gene encodes CDR1 SEHNR and CDR2 FQNEAQ (reference sequence). Trimming took 5 bases from V and 5 from J, leaving 28 bases between them. CDR3 in amino acids: CASSTLSLRGDRSDNEQFF. The DNA of the CDR3 is TGTGCCAGCAGCACCCTAAGCTTGAGGGGGGATAGGTCCGACAATGAGCAGTTCTTC.

This clonotype came up many times. The chain couples TRBV6-1 to TRBJ1-5; D not certain. V was clipped by 7 bases and J by 3 bases, with 13 bases between them. The CDR3 runs to 14 residues. Per the germline V gene, CDR1 is MNHNS and CDR2 is SASEGT. CDR3 in amino acids: CASTAEPFNQPQHF. The CDR3 nucleotides read TGTGCCAGCACCGCTGAACCCTTCAATCAGCCCCAGCATTTT.

Turning to this clonotype: Relative to the germline gene, one junction end is altered; a read error may explain this. The rearrangement joins TRBV11-2 to TRBJ1-1, with TRBD1 as a possible D gene (5 bases). Germline V CDR1 and CDR2: SGHAT, FQNNGV. The CDR3 extends over 19 amino acids. This CDR3 reads CASSLGGGRSGTEITEAFF. The CDR3 nucleotides read TGTGCCAGCAGCTTAGGGGGGGGTCGAAGCGGGACCGAGATCACTGAGGCTTTCTTT.

CDR3 protein: CAITDGTGLFGNEQFF. The CDR3 DNA reads TGTGCCATCACCGACGGCACGGGCTTATTTGGCAATGAGCAGTTCTTC. This chain joins TRBV6-2 or TRBV6-3 and TRBJ2-1; no clear D gene. The length of the CDR3 is 16 residues. From germline, CDR1 is MNHEY and CDR2 SVGEGT. V lost 10 bases, J lost 6 bases, and 25 bases lay in between.

Worth noting for this clonotype: This clone may be a read error of a much larger clone one base away. V and J are TRBV5-4 and TRBJ2-7; D gene uncertain. This CDR3 region has 13 residues. Deletions cut 1 base from V and 9 bases from J, with 14 bases between. Germline V gives CDR1 SGHNT, CDR2 YYREEE (reference sequence). DNA for the CDR3: TGTGCCAGCAGCTTGCCTCTCGAGAGTCGGCAGTACTTC. It yields the protein CASSLPLESRQYF.

For this clonotype: With a much larger clone just one base away, this may be a read error. The V call is TRBV4-2, the J call TRBJ2-5; D may correspond to TRBD1 or TRBD2 (6 bases each). CDR1 and CDR2 from the germline V gene are LGHNA and YNFKEQ. CDR3 length equals 14 residues. Between the trimmed V and J ends, which lost 4 bases and 7 bases, there was a span of 16 bases. The CDR3 region is CASSRAGGGGTQYF. Written as DNA, the CDR3 is TGTGCCAGCAGCCGCGCCGGAGGGGGAGGGACCCAGTACTTC.

This clonotype was seen just once. This sequence joins TRBV4-1 and TRBJ1-2, with D hard to call. Per the germline V gene, CDR1 is MGHRA and CDR2 is YSYEKL. V was shortened by 4 bases and J by 3 bases, with 21 bases between the two germline ends. This CDR3 has 17 residues. CDR3 sequence: CASSPISPQRNDYGYTF. CDR3 bases: TGCGCCAGCAGCCCTATTTCTCCCCAGAGGAATGACTATGGCTACACCTTC.

Turning to this clonotype: Germline is not matched at one junction end, which may reflect a read error. The chain couples TRBV6-2 or TRBV6-3 to TRBJ2-1; 8 bases fit TRBD2. The CDR3 covers 15 residues. Germline V gives CDR1 MNHEY, CDR2 SVGEGT. CDR3 sequence: CASTRAGVAYNEQSF. CDR3 sequence (DNA): TGTGCCAGCACCAGAGCGGGAGTGGCCTACAATGAGCAGTCCTTC.

A remark on this clonotype: The junction shows a germline mismatch at one end, possibly a read error. V usage is TRBV29-1 and J usage is TRBJ2-6; D tentatively fits TRBD1 or TRBD2 (5 bases each). The CDR3 runs 15 residues. Germline V gene sequence: CDR1 SQVTM, CDR2 ANQGSEA. Written as DNA, the CDR3 is TGCAGCGTTGACGGGGCAAACTCTGGGGTCAACGTCCTGACTTTC. Protein sequence: CSVDGANSGVNVLTF.

The table lists this clonotype with many counts. The rearrangement uses TRBV10-3 and TRBJ2-7; 9 bases match TRBD1. CDR1 and CDR2 from the germline V gene are ENHRY and SYGVKD. V lost 8 bases and J lost 0; bases outside the gene matches: 8. CDR3 size: 15 residues. For the CDR3, the DNA is TGTGCCATCGGAGCCGGGACAGGGAGCTCCTACGAGCAGTACTTC. Translation gives CAIGAGTGSSYEQYF.

Turning to this clonotype: Since a much larger clone is just one base distant, this may be a read error. This chain connects TRBV12-3 or TRBV12-4 to TRBJ1-2; tentative D call: TRBD1 (6 bases). The CDR3 has 13 amino acids. The CDR3 coding sequence is TGTGCCAACAGTTTCAGGGGAGGCTATGGCTACACCTTC. This gives the protein CANSFRGGYGYTF.

Remarks on this clonotype: A much larger clone sits a single nucleotide away, making a read error possible. The chain employs TRBV12-3 or TRBV12-4 and TRBJ2-3; TRBD1 might be the D (6 bases). The V end lost 5 bases, the J end lost 2 bases, and 14 bases lay between the germline ends. The CDR3 loop spans 15 amino acids. CDR3 DNA: TGTGCCAGCAGTGACTGGACAGCTAACACAGATACGCAGTATTTT. This translates into CASSDWTANTDTQYF.

The chain couples TRBV28 to TRBJ2-1, with a weak D call TRBD2 (5 bases). CDR1 and CDR2 from the germline V gene are MDHEN and SYDVKM. V lost 4 bases to trimming and J lost 0 bases, with 13 bases between them. The CDR3 length is 16 residues. The CDR3 protein is CASSSSIVFSYNEQFF. CDR3 nucleotides: TGTGCCAGCAGTTCTAGCATAGTTTTCTCCTACAATGAGCAGTTCTTC. Complete variable domain (other parts from reference TRBV28 and TRBJ2-1): DVKVTQSSRYLVKRTGEKVFLECVQDMDHENMFWYRQDPGLGLRLIYFSYDVKMKEKGDIPEGYSVSREKKERFSLILESASTNQTSMYLCASSSSIVFSYNEQFFGPGTRLTVL.

The gene calls are TRBV11-2 and TRBJ1-6, with 8 bases lining up with TRBD1. This CDR3 comprises 20 residues. J gave up 13 bases and V 5 bases, and 28 bases lay outside the gene matches. Germline CDR1 reads SGHAT; CDR2 reads FQNNGV. The CDR3 is CASSLLKNFQGALGSWPLHF. CDR3 in DNA: TGTGCCAGCAGCCTATTAAAAAATTTTCAGGGGGCCCTGGGTAGTTGGCCCCTCCACTTT.

This clonotype is labeled medium-sized. The V call is TRBV4-1, the J call TRBJ2-1; 14 bases are a match to TRBD2. Trimming removed 4 bases from V and 15 bases from J; junction bases left unmatched: 5. The CDR3 consists of 13 residues. Germline V lookup: CDR1 MGHRA, CDR2 YSYEKL. CDR3 residues: CASSPGLAGVRFF. In DNA, the CDR3 is TGCGCCAGCAGCCCGGGACTAGCGGGAGTGAGGTTCTTC.

For this clonotype: The germline gene is not matched at one end of the junction; a read error may be the cause. The V gene is TRBV29-1, the J gene TRBJ1-2, with 7 nucleotides matching TRBD1. Germline assignment: CDR1 SQVTM and CDR2 ANQGSEA. There are 14 residues in the CDR3. The CDR3 sequence: CRATGGGARYGYTF. Here the CDR3 DNA reads TGCAGGGCCACGGGAGGGGGCGCACGATATGGCTACACTTTC.

J is TRBJ2-1 and V is TRBV5-6; D may be TRBD1 (5 bases). The germline V and J ends were trimmed by 6 bases and 10 bases, with 17 bases remaining between them. The CDR3 has 13 amino acids. Germline-derived CDR1 and CDR2 are SGHDT and YYEEEE. The CDR3 loop is CASTPIGVFEQFF. The CDR3 bases are TGTGCCAGCACCCCGATAGGGGTTTTCGAGCAGTTCTTC.

Remarks on this clonotype: The final CDR3 position lacks the conserved phenylalanine or tryptophan, pointing to a likely read error. No DNA is shown, since the ends of the CDR3 on it are uncertain; the CDR3 is the one TCRdb lists. The genes are TRBV11-1 and TRBJ2-5; the table's D gene call, TRBD1, was not cross checked with the DNA. Germline V gives CDR1 SGHAT, CDR2 FQDESV (reference sequence). Counting both end residues, the CDR3 totals 14 amino acids. CDR3 sequence reads: CASTRGDPQKTRYL.

Only a few counts were recorded for this clonotype. A much larger clone differs from this one at a single base, so this may be a read error. V and J are TRBV4-1 and TRBJ2-7; D is uncertain. The CDR3 contains 14 residues. Germline V gene data show CDR1 as MGHRA and CDR2 as YSYEKL. With 3 bases removed from V and 3 bases from J, the gap between germline ends came to 12 bases. The CDR3 DNA reads TGCGCCAGCAGCCACCCGGGTACTAACTACGAGCAGTACTTC. Translating it yields CASSHPGTNYEQYF.

This clonotype was observed many times. This chain links TRBV5-5 with TRBJ2-5, with D hard to call. V lost 7 bases to trimming and J lost 1 base, with 2 bases between them. Germline V CDR1 and CDR2: SGHKS, YYEKEE (reference sequence). The length of the CDR3 is 10 residues. DNA for the CDR3: TGTGCCAGCTCCCAAGAGACCCAGTACTTC. It is translated as CASSQETQYF.

This clonotype was counted ten times or more. V gene TRBV5-6 combines with J gene TRBJ1-1; tentatively, D is TRBD1 (6 bases). Germline V lookup: CDR1 SGHDT, CDR2 YYEEEE. V lost 4 bases and J 1 base, leaving 11 bases between the germline ends. CDR3 length: 14 residues. The CDR3 sequence is CASSHRGQNTEAFF. CDR3 sequence (DNA): TGTGCCAGCAGCCACCGGGGACAGAACACTGAAGCTTTCTTT.

This clonotype was counted a few times. This chain uses TRBV20-1 with TRBJ1-5; tentative D call: TRBD1 (5 bases). V was pared by 5 bases and J by 1 base, with 18 bases between. This CDR3 has 16 amino acids. Germline CDR1 and CDR2: DFQATT and SNEGSKA (reference sequence). This CDR3 reads CSAQITGLSSNQPQHF. DNA for the CDR3: TGCAGTGCTCAAATCACAGGACTTTCGAGCAATCAGCCCCAGCATTTT.

Remarks on this clonotype: In this CDR3 the conserved last residue, phenylalanine or tryptophan, is missing, so a read error is likely. No DNA is shown, since the ends of the CDR3 on it are uncertain; the CDR3 is the one TCRdb lists. The chain joins TRBV7-8 to TRBJ2-3; no check of the table's D call, TRBD2, against the DNA was made. The CDR3 length is 12 residues, termini included. Germline V gives CDR1 SGHVS, CDR2 FQNEAQ. CDR3 sequence: CAGSLDGRDKYY.